This passage covers 21 T cell receptor beta chains from one sample sequenced in a study of blood T cell repertoires in COVID-19 (TCRdb year 2020). Libraries were built with the immunoSEQ multiplex PCR assay. The immuneACCESS repertoire file appears here via TCRdb, limited to in-frame rearrangements. These files lack a portion of the clones; in checked studies, under half of the deficit traces to unresolved V genes, and the cause of the others is not known. Across this sample there are roughly 150,000 clones, with approximately 80% seen only once. In total, the top ten clones hold roughly 8.1% of the sample. Sequencing was done on a sample of peripheral blood. These receptor sequences come from a woman of 80 years or more with COVID-19, enrolled during active disease.

V usage is TRBV9 and J usage is TRBJ2-7; 15 nucleotides agree with TRBD2. The CDR3 is made up of 17 amino acids. Unmatched junction bases numbered 10, after V lost 4 bases and J lost 5 bases. Germline CDR1 reads SGDLS; CDR2 reads YYNGEE. CDR3 loop: CASSLGLAGGFDHEQYF. The CDR3 DNA is TGTGCCAGCAGCCTGGGACTAGCGGGGGGTTTCGACCACGAGCAGTACTTC.

This chain links TRBV7-9 with TRBJ1-5; possible D gene TRBD1, 5 bases. The CDR3 length is 13 residues. The germline V gene encodes CDR1 SEHNR and CDR2 FQNEAQ (reference sequence). V dropped 1 base and J dropped 8 bases, with 9 bases sitting between them. In DNA form, the CDR3 reads TGTGCCAGCAGCTTAGTGGGGGGGGAGCCCCAGCATTTT. Amino acid sequence: CASSLVGGEPQHF.

The J gene is TRBJ1-1, the V gene TRBV5-1; 11 positions match TRBD1. With V trimmed by 3 bases and J by 6 bases, 4 bases remained unmatched. Germline V gene sequence: CDR1 SGHRS, CDR2 YFSETQ. The CDR3 runs to 14 residues. CDR3 sequence (DNA): TGCGCCAGCAGCTGGGGACAGGGGGGAGCTGAAGCTTTCTTT. It codes for CASSWGQGGAEAFF.

The chain joins TRBV2 to TRBJ1-5; D perhaps matches TRBD1 (5 bases). The CDR3 runs 14 residues. Germline-derived CDR1 and CDR2 are SNHLY and FYNNEI. V was shortened by 7 bases and J by 4 bases, with 14 bases between the two germline ends. The CDR3 loop is CASTAGTPNQPQHF. The CDR3 nucleotides read TGTGCCAGCACCGCGGGGACCCCGAATCAGCCCCAGCATTTT.

This chain joins TRBV5-1 and TRBJ2-3, with 7 bases aligning to TRBD2. The length of the CDR3 is 14 residues. V lost 5 bases and J lost 3; bases outside the gene matches: 6. CDR1 and CDR2 (germline): SGHRS, YFSETQ. The CDR3 loop reads CASRSEAGTDTQYF. The DNA for the CDR3 is TGCGCCAGCAGGTCCGAAGCGGGAACAGATACGCAGTATTTT.

The rearrangement joins TRBV7-9 to TRBJ1-1, with a tentative D call TRBD1 (5 bases). CDR1 and CDR2 from the germline V gene are SEHNR and FQNEAQ (reference sequence). V shed 6 bases and J shed 1 base, with 12 bases lying between them. There are 14 residues in the CDR3. The CDR3 coding sequence is TGTGCCAGCAGGTCGGACACATCGAACACTGAAGCTTTCTTT. Translating it yields CASRSDTSNTEAFF.

This clone was recorded a few times. This rearrangement joins TRBV7-9 to TRBJ2-3; 11 bases are shared with TRBD2. The length of the CDR3 is 17 residues. V trimming: 5 bases; J trimming: 2 bases; junction bases outside the gene matches: 9. Germline V gives CDR1 SEHNR, CDR2 FQNEAQ (reference sequence). CDR3 in amino acids: CASSHPTSGDTTDTQYF. The CDR3 nucleotides read TGTGCCAGCAGCCATCCGACTAGCGGGGACACCACAGATACGCAGTATTTT.

The sample holds a few counts of this clone. The J gene is TRBJ1-4, the V gene TRBV19; D remains ambiguous. Germline CDR1 is LNHDA and CDR2 is SQIVND (reference sequence). The length of the CDR3 is 15 residues. V was trimmed by 0 bases and J by 12 bases, leaving 17 bases between them. The DNA of the CDR3 is TGTGCCAGTAGTATAGATCCGGACGGACTCGGGGAACTGTTTTTT. Its translation: CASSIDPDGLGELFF.

The gene calls are TRBV9 and TRBJ2-7, with 7 positions matching TRBD1. The trim removed 4 bases at V and 0 bases at J, leaving 10 bases unmatched. Germline CDR1 is SGDLS and CDR2 is YYNGEE. The CDR3 loop spans 16 amino acids. The CDR3 nucleotides read TGTGCCAGCAGCCCCCAAGTGGCAGGGGGCTCCTACGAGCAGTACTTC. It encodes CASSPQVAGGSYEQYF.

The chain employs TRBV24-1 and TRBJ1-2; 10 nucleotides line up with TRBD1. The CDR3 loop spans 15 amino acids. Per the germline V gene, CDR1 is KGHDR and CDR2 is SFDVKD. The V segment lost 3 bases and the J segment 4 bases; nucleotides outside the gene matches: 4. This chain's CDR3 is CATSDGRTGGYGYTF. The CDR3 coding sequence is TGTGCCACCAGTGATGGCAGGACAGGGGGCTATGGCTACACCTTC.

The V call is TRBV5-1, the J call TRBJ2-7; 8 bases fit TRBD2. Germline CDR1 is SGHRS and CDR2 is YFSETQ. After removal of 4 bases from V and 1 base from J, the junction contained 10 bases not matched to a gene. The length of the CDR3 is 16 residues. The CDR3 DNA sequence: TGCGCCAGCAGCGGAGCGGCGGGGGGAATATCCTACGAGCAGTACTTC. Translating it yields CASSGAAGGISYEQYF.

The V call is TRBV18, the J call TRBJ2-5; 11 nucleotides line up with TRBD2. Germline V gene sequence: CDR1 KGHSH, CDR2 LQKENI. V shed 1 base, J shed 4 bases, and the junction held 14 bases outside the gene matches. The CDR3 is made up of 19 amino acids. The CDR3 region has the DNA TGTGCCAGCTCACCACTCCCCGGAACTAGCGGGAGTGGCGGAGAGACCCAGTACTTC. This encodes CASSPLPGTSGSGGETQYF. The variable domain in full, with the rest retrieved from reference TRBV18 and TRBJ2-5, is NAGVMQNPRHLVRRRGQEARLRCSPMKGHSHVYWYRQLPEEGLKFMVYLQKENIIDESGMPKERFSAEFPKEGPSILRIQQVVRGDSAAYFCASSPLPGTSGSGGETQYFGPGTRLLVL.

This chain uses TRBV6-1 with TRBJ2-3, with D perhaps TRBD2 (6 bases). V was cut by 2 bases and J by 3 bases, with 15 bases left in between. The CDR3 sequence is 16 residues long. Germline CDR1 MNHNS, CDR2 SASEGT. CDR3 amino acids: CASSESIAVRTDTQYF. CDR3 in DNA: TGTGCCAGCAGTGAATCGATAGCGGTGAGGACAGATACGCAGTATTTT.

The chain joins TRBV6-5 to TRBJ2-1, with TRBD1 matching 7 bases. Germline V CDR1 and CDR2: MNHEY, SVGAGI. The J segment lost 13 bases and the V segment lost 8 bases, leaving 11 bases of the junction unmatched. The CDR3 consists of 12 residues. The CDR3 protein is CASGDRRENQFF. CDR3 DNA: TGTGCCAGCGGGGACAGAAGAGAGAACCAGTTCTTC.

This clone has a handful of counts. CDR3 coding DNA: TGCAGCGCCCCCAGCGGGGGGGCGAACACCGGGGAGCTGTTTTTT. Translated, it gives CSAPSGGANTGELFF. V and J are TRBV29-1 and TRBJ2-2, with 10 bases aligning to TRBD2. Germline CDR1 is SQVTM and CDR2 is ANQGSEA. CDR3 length: 15 amino acids. Unmatched junction bases numbered 5, after V lost 7 bases and J lost 0 bases.

The rearrangement joins TRBV5-1 to TRBJ1-1; a weak D match, TRBD1 (5 bases). V lost 0 bases and J lost 5, with 14 bases in between. The CDR3 has 15 residues. CDR1 and CDR2 (germline): SGHRS, YFSETQ. The CDR3 here is CASSLESGVGTEAFF. The CDR3 coding sequence is TGCGCCAGCAGCTTGGAATCGGGGGTGGGTACTGAAGCTTTCTTT.

This chain uses TRBV3-1 (or the pseudogene TRBV3-2) with TRBJ1-2; 7 bases align to TRBD1. This CDR3 contains 15 residues. CDR1 and CDR2 (germline): LGHDT, YNNKEL (reference sequence). V trimming: 5 bases; J trimming: 5 bases; junction bases outside the gene matches: 11. The DNA for the CDR3 is TGTGCCAGCAGCTTTCCGGGACAGAAAGGATATGGCTACACCTTC. It yields the protein CASSFPGQKGYGYTF.

This chain uses TRBV4-1 with TRBJ2-3; perhaps TRBD2 as D (6 bases). Germline V lookup: CDR1 MGHRA, CDR2 YSYEKL. The CDR3 is 19 amino acids. The ends were cut back, 4 bases at V and 5 bases at J, with 28 bases in the middle. Written as DNA, the CDR3 is TGCGCCAGCAGCCGACGCCAGGCGGGGAACTCCCCTCAGGGAGATACGCAGTATTTT. It yields the protein CASSRRQAGNSPQGDTQYF.

The chain couples TRBV18 to TRBJ2-7; 11 nucleotides align to TRBD1. The germline V gene has CDR1 KGHSH and CDR2 LQKENI. V lost 3 bases, J lost 9 bases, and 7 bases stayed unmatched. There are 14 residues in the CDR3. Here the CDR3 reads CASSPRTGGVGQYF. The CDR3 DNA is TGTGCCAGCTCACCTCGGACAGGGGGCGTCGGGCAGTACTTC.

This rearrangement joins TRBV10-3 to TRBJ2-4, with no clear D. The CDR3 is 14 amino acids. The germline gives CDR1 ENHRY, CDR2 SYGVKD. Trimming removed 4 bases from V and 4 bases from J, with 11 bases in between. CDR3: CAISGVTTKNIQYF. As DNA, the CDR3 is TGTGCCATCAGTGGGGTTACGACAAAAAACATTCAGTACTTC.

V is TRBV2 and J is TRBJ2-5, with a tentative D call TRBD2 (6 bases). Germline V CDR1 and CDR2: SNHLY, FYNNEI. CDR3 length: 12 amino acids. Deletions cut 5 bases from V and 8 bases from J, with 12 bases between. The CDR3 DNA follows: TGTGCCAGCAGTCCGACTAGAGCAACCCAGTACTTC. Protein: CASSPTRATQYF.